This passage covers 28 T cell receptor beta chains from one sample sequenced in a study of T cell repertoires in cytomegalovirus infection. Using its own MiXCR run on the reads, TCRdb lists one record per CDR3 protein. Here the sample spans approximately 750,000 distinct CDR3 sequences, roughly 35% being singletons. The sequenced sample was PBMCs. The source of these receptors is a human donor in good health (CMV status not recorded). Some clones in this sample may be carry-over from other donors' samples.

The chain carries TRBV5-1 and TRBJ2-7; 9 bases align to TRBD1. The V segment lost 4 bases and the J segment 6 bases; nucleotides outside the gene matches: 8. Germline V gene sequence: CDR1 SGHRS, CDR2 YFSETQ. This CDR3 comprises 14 residues. Here the CDR3 DNA reads TGCGCCAGCAGCCAACCGGGACAGGGTGGCGAGCAGTACTTC. It yields the protein CASSQPGQGGEQYF.

The chain recombines TRBV6-5 with TRBJ1-2, with 10 positions matching TRBD1. In germline, CDR1 is MNHEY, CDR2 SVGAGI. V gave up 4 bases and J gave up 8 bases; unmatched junction bases: 13. This CDR3 region has 16 residues. Written as DNA, the CDR3 is TGTGCCAGCAGTTCTGCACGACCGGACAGGGGGATCGGCTACACCTTC. Residues: CASSSARPDRGIGYTF.

The genes are TRBV4-1 and TRBJ2-1, with D perhaps given as TRBD1 or TRBD2 (6 bases each). Trimming removed 4 bases at V and 5 bases at J, with 12 bases between. CDR3 size: 14 residues. The germline V gene encodes CDR1 MGHRA and CDR2 YSYEKL. The CDR3 loop is CASSRGGGHNEQFF. For the CDR3, the DNA is TGCGCCAGCAGCCGAGGGGGAGGCCACAATGAGCAGTTCTTC.

The V gene is TRBV12-3 or TRBV12-4, the J gene TRBJ1-2, with D hard to call. Between the trimmed V and J ends, which lost 3 bases and 0 bases, there was a span of 14 bases. There are 16 residues in the CDR3. The CDR3 region is CASSFGRPKTNYGYTF. The DNA of the CDR3 is TGTGCCAGCAGTTTCGGCAGACCCAAGACTAACTATGGCTACACCTTC.

V and J are TRBV6-6 and TRBJ2-2; D ambiguous. CDR1 and CDR2 from the germline V gene are MNHNY and SVGAGI (reference sequence). This CDR3 is built from 17 residues. The V end lost 5 bases, the J end lost 5 bases, and 21 bases lay between the germline ends. The CDR3 DNA sequence: TGTGCCAGCAGTGTTTTAATGGTTCCCGTCGGTACCGGGGAGCTGTTTTTT. It encodes CASSVLMVPVGTGELFF.

This clonotype occurred many times. The chain couples TRBV11-2 to TRBJ2-1; D remains unclear. Germline V gene sequence: CDR1 SGHAT, CDR2 FQNNGV. V gave up 1 base and J gave up 6 bases, with 4 bases separating them. CDR3 length: 12 residues. CDR3 in DNA: TGTGCCAGCAGCTTAGCGGTCAATGAGCAGTTCTTC. It codes for CASSLAVNEQFF.

Concerning this clonotype: A read error may be the cause here, since a much bigger clone is one base away. The chain has TRBV7-2 and TRBJ1-2, with D unclear. CDR1 is SGHTA, CDR2 FQGNSA, per germline. Trimming pared 8 bases from V and 1 base from J, leaving 8 bases between. The CDR3 extends over 12 amino acids. CDR3 amino acids: CASRSSNYGYTF. The CDR3 DNA reads as TGTGCCAGCCGCTCCAGTAACTATGGCTACACCTTC.

V and J are TRBV6-1 and TRBJ1-5, with D unclear. The CDR3 extends over 13 amino acids. V gave up 6 bases and J gave up 0 bases, with 6 bases separating them. CDR1 and CDR2 (germline): MNHNS, SASEGT. The CDR3 nucleotides read TGTGCCAGCAGAACAGATAGCAATCAGCCCCAGCATTTT. Encoded protein: CASRTDSNQPQHF.

This clonotype has just a few counts. This chain connects TRBV7-8 to TRBJ2-3, with D hard to call. Germline lookup yields CDR1 SGHVS and CDR2 FQNEAQ. There are 14 residues in the CDR3. The V end was cut by 0 bases, the J end by 5 bases, with 9 bases between. The CDR3 nucleotides read TGTGCCAGCAGCTTAGCGGTCCTAGTAGATACGCAGTATTTT. Protein product: CASSLAVLVDTQYF.

The chain is built from TRBV27 and TRBJ1-5, with D unresolved. Per the germline V gene, CDR1 is MNHEY and CDR2 is SMNVEV (reference sequence). The CDR3 contains 18 residues. V shed 5 bases and J shed 0 bases, with 20 bases lying between them. The CDR3 nucleotides read TGTGCCAGCAGTCCCCGTGAGTCGAGGCTTTATAGCAATCAGCCCCAGCATTTT. Residues: CASSPRESRLYSNQPQHF.

This clonotype appeared a few times. This rearrangement joins TRBV7-6 to TRBJ2-7; TRBD1 matches at 10 bases. With 5 bases clipped from V and 2 bases from J, the junction kept 6 bases outside the gene matches. The germline V gene has CDR1 SGHVS and CDR2 FNYEAQ. This CDR3 has 15 amino acids. The CDR3 coding sequence is TGTGCCAGCAGCGCGGACAGGGGGGGAACCTACGAGCAGTACTTC. It is translated as CASSADRGGTYEQYF.

This clonotype was seen only a few times. The chain is built from TRBV24-1 and TRBJ2-7; TRBD1 aligns across 7 bases. This CDR3 is built from 16 residues. Germline lookup yields CDR1 KGHDR and CDR2 SFDVKD. The trim removed 5 bases at V and 0 bases at J, leaving 9 bases unmatched. The CDR3 nucleotides read TGTGCCACCAGTGCCTCCGGGACAGAGGACTCCTACGAGCAGTACTTC. Translating gives CATSASGTEDSYEQYF.

The V gene is TRBV12-3 or TRBV12-4, the J gene TRBJ2-7; no clear D gene. CDR3 length: 16 residues. The V end lost 4 bases, the J end lost 5 bases, and 21 bases lay between the germline ends. The CDR3 sequence: CASSSDRTPLRHEQYF. The CDR3 region has the DNA TGTGCCAGCAGTTCCGATCGGACCCCTTTGAGGCACGAGCAGTACTTC.

The V call is TRBV29-1, the J call TRBJ1-1; D is uncertain. The CDR3 runs 13 residues. Germline values: CDR1 SQVTM, CDR2 ANQGSEA. V lost 1 base to trimming and J lost 3 bases, with 9 bases between them. The CDR3 region is CSVEAFPDTEAFF. The CDR3 DNA is TGCAGCGTTGAAGCGTTTCCGGACACTGAAGCTTTCTTT.

Details on this clonotype: In this CDR3 the conserved last residue, phenylalanine or tryptophan, is missing, so a read error is likely. The DNA is left out, because the CDR3 cannot be placed on it with certainty; the CDR3 is given as TCRdb lists it. The rearrangement uses TRBV24-1 and TRBJ1-1. Germline CDR1 KGHDR, CDR2 SFDVKD. Inclusive of both ends, the CDR3 amounts to 10 amino acids. CDR3 protein: CATSDSRTAG.

J is TRBJ2-1 and V is TRBV6-2 or TRBV6-3; 7 bases fit TRBD2. This CDR3 has 18 residues. The V and J ends lost 4 bases and 2 bases, in that order; junction bases with no gene match: 14. CDR1 and CDR2 (germline): MNHEY, SVGEGT. This CDR3 is CASSFPGPTTSPYNEQFF. DNA for the CDR3: TGTGCCAGCAGTTTCCCCGGCCCCACGACTAGCCCCTACAATGAGCAGTTCTTC.

This clonotype has more than one count but fewer than ten. The CDR3 nucleotides are TGTGCCAGCTCACCAAAACAGGGGGTTTTAACTGAAGCTTTCTTT. This encodes CASSPKQGVLTEAFF. V usage is TRBV18 and J usage is TRBJ1-1, with 8 bases fitting TRBD1. CDR1 and CDR2 (germline): KGHSH, LQKENI. Trimming removed 2 bases from V and 5 bases from J; junction bases left unmatched: 7. The CDR3 contains 15 residues.

The sample holds many counts of this clonotype. The chain carries TRBV7-8 and TRBJ1-4; the D gene is possibly TRBD1 (6 bases). V was pared by 1 base and J by 6 bases, with 15 bases between. The germline V gene encodes CDR1 SGHVS and CDR2 FQNEAQ. This CDR3 contains 16 residues. The CDR3 sequence is CASSLVRGQGDEKLFF. CDR3 bases: TGTGCCAGCAGCTTAGTGCGGGGGCAGGGCGATGAAAAACTGTTTTTT.

A few counts support this clonotype. CDR3 nucleotide sequence: TGTGCCGGGGGAGGGGGTGAGCAGTTCTTC. As protein: CAGGGGEQFF. V and J are TRBV30 and TRBJ2-1; a possible D gene is TRBD2 (7 bases). CDR3 length equals 10 residues. V gave up 8 bases and J gave up 9 bases, with 11 bases separating them. CDR1 and CDR2 from the germline V gene are GTSNPN and SVGIG (reference sequence). The full variable domain, rest sourced from reference TRBV30 and TRBJ2-1, is SQTIHQWPATLVQPVGSPLSLECTVEGTSNPNLYWYRQAAGRGLQLLFYSVGIGQISSEVPQNLSASRPQDRQFILSSKKLLLSDSGFYLCAGGGGEQFFGPGTRLTVL.

This clonotype was counted only a few times. The chain uses TRBV12-3 or TRBV12-4 and TRBJ2-2; the match to TRBD2 covers 7 bases. The trim removed 3 bases at V and 6 bases at J, leaving 4 bases unmatched. CDR3 length equals 14 residues. The CDR3 loop reads CASSLMGGAGELFF. CDR3 bases: TGTGCCAGCAGTTTGATGGGGGGGGCCGGGGAGCTGTTTTTT.

The chain combines TRBV4-1 with TRBJ1-4, with a tentative D call TRBD1 (5 bases). The V end lost 4 bases, the J end lost 4 bases, and 16 bases lay between the germline ends. Germline assignment: CDR1 MGHRA and CDR2 YSYEKL. CDR3 length: 16 residues. This CDR3 reads CASSLDSQHDNEKLFF. CDR3 in DNA: TGCGCCAGCAGCCTAGACAGTCAACACGATAATGAAAAACTGTTTTTT.

The genes are TRBV7-9 and TRBJ1-2; 7 nucleotides line up with TRBD1. V trimming: 4 bases; J trimming: 3 bases; junction bases outside the gene matches: 5. Germline lookup yields CDR1 SEHNR and CDR2 FQNEAQ (reference sequence). The CDR3 runs to 14 residues. The CDR3 DNA is TGTGCCAGCAGCTCGGACAGGAAGGACTATGGCTACACCTTC. Translation gives CASSSDRKDYGYTF.

The V and J genes are TRBV19 and TRBJ2-5; 10 bases align to TRBD1. The junction had 5 bases not matched to a gene; V was cut back by 7 bases and J by 6 bases. The CDR3 has 13 residues. Germline assignment: CDR1 LNHDA and CDR2 SQIVND (reference sequence). For the CDR3, the DNA is TGTGCCAGTAAGACAGGGGGCGCCCAGACCCAGTACTTC. Its protein is CASKTGGAQTQYF.

This rearrangement joins TRBV4-1 to TRBJ2-3; 11 nucleotides match TRBD2. Losses at the gene ends were 3 bases for V and 2 bases for J; bases not matched to a gene: 4. CDR1 is MGHRA, CDR2 YSYEKL, per germline. The CDR3 totals 16 residues. The CDR3 loop is CASSQLLAGATDTQYF. The CDR3 DNA sequence: TGCGCCAGCAGCCAGTTACTAGCGGGGGCCACAGATACGCAGTATTTT.

This clonotype was detected ten times or more. The rearrangement uses TRBV4-1 and TRBJ1-2, with D hard to call. Germline CDR1 reads MGHRA; CDR2 reads YSYEKL. The CDR3 is made up of 15 amino acids. Trimming shortened V by 3 bases and J by 0 bases, and 11 bases separated the two germline ends. The CDR3 region has the DNA TGCGCCAGCAGCCAGGAACTTCGAGCTAACTATGGCTACACCTTC. Protein: CASSQELRANYGYTF.

The DNA of the CDR3 is TGTGCCAGCAGTTTATGGTTCGGGTTCGCGGGCAAGAATTCACCCCTCCACTTT. Its translation is CASSLWFGFAGKNSPLHF. The chain carries TRBV12-3 or TRBV12-4 and TRBJ1-6; the D is unclear. The CDR3 spans 18 residues. Trimming pared 2 bases from V and 7 bases from J, leaving 21 bases between.

This clonotype showed up just a few times. The chain is built from TRBV12-3 or TRBV12-4 and TRBJ2-4, with D possibly matching TRBD1 (6 bases). CDR3 length equals 16 residues. V was clipped by 3 bases and J by 1 base, with 13 bases between them. CDR3 sequence reads: CASSFLGGAAKNIQYF. In DNA form, the CDR3 reads TGTGCCAGCAGTTTTCTTGGGGGCGCCGCCAAAAACATTCAGTACTTC.

This clonotype was detected many times. The V and J genes are TRBV19 and TRBJ2-1; D uncertain. The germline V gene has CDR1 LNHDA and CDR2 SQIVND (reference sequence). Trimming cost V 4 bases and J 4 bases, with 5 bases left between them. The CDR3 is made up of 12 amino acids. CDR3 sequence: CASSKGYNEQFF. The CDR3, as DNA: TGTGCCAGTAGTAAAGGGTACAATGAGCAGTTCTTC.